One sample yielded the 14 T cell receptor beta chains listed below, sequenced in a study of shared clonotypes between healthy human individuals. Method: immunoSEQ multiplex PCR; TCRdb's copy keeps in-frame clones and lacks some. The table lists 150,000 to 200,000 clones, around 63% of them singletons. The specimen was memory CD4+ T cells sorted from blood. Sample subset: CD45RA-negative fraction. The receptors stem from a man aged 25 to 40 in good health.

At least ten counts were recorded for this clone. The chain recombines TRBV2 with TRBJ1-2; TRBD1 aligns across 12 bases. This CDR3 spans 16 amino acids. The junction had 6 bases not matched to a gene; V was cut back by 1 base and J by 6 bases. Germline V gene data show CDR1 as SNHLY and CDR2 as FYNNEI. CDR3 sequence reads: CASSEVGGQGADGYTF. The CDR3, as DNA: TGTGCCAGCAGTGAAGTGGGGGGACAGGGGGCCGATGGCTACACCTTC. The full variable domain, its missing parts supplied by reference TRBV2 and TRBJ1-2, is EPEVTQTPSHQVTQMGQEVILRCVPISNHLYFYWYRQILGQKVEFLVSFYNNEISEKSEIFDDQFSVERPDGSNFTLKIRSTKLEDSAMYFCASSEVGGQGADGYTFGSGTRLTVV.

This clone has just a few counts. Other DNA sequences within the sample encode an identical CDR3. The chain employs TRBV7-9 and TRBJ2-2; no clear D gene. From germline, CDR1 is SEHNR and CDR2 FQNEAQ (reference sequence). There are 13 residues in the CDR3. The V end was cut by 1 base, the J end by 5 bases, with 5 bases between. CDR3 sequence: CASSLVQTGELFF. The CDR3 nucleotides are TGTGCCAGCAGCTTAGTCCAGACCGGGGAGCTGTTTTTT.

The CDR3 nucleotides read TGTGCCAGCAGCCCGAGACAGGGTAACTATGGCTACACCTTC. Translation: CASSPRQGNYGYTF. V usage is TRBV9 and J usage is TRBJ1-2; 7 nucleotides align to TRBD1. With V trimmed by 4 bases and J by 1 base, 4 bases remained unmatched. This CDR3 contains 14 residues. CDR1 SGDLS and CDR2 YYNGEE come from the germline V gene.

V gene TRBV19 combines with J gene TRBJ2-7, with 11 bases identical to TRBD2. The trim removed 5 bases at V and 2 bases at J, leaving 8 bases unmatched. The CDR3 sequence is 16 residues long. CDR1 and CDR2 (germline): LNHDA, SQIVND (reference sequence). The CDR3 DNA follows: TGTGCCAGTAGTGCCTCTAGCGGGAGGCCCGCCTACGAGCAGTACTTC. Encoded protein: CASSASSGRPAYEQYF.

This clone was recorded once. V is TRBV9 and J is TRBJ2-3, with D perhaps TRBD1 (6 bases). The CDR3 spans 14 residues. Trimming removed 6 bases at V and 6 bases at J, with 17 bases between. Germline V lookup: CDR1 SGDLS, CDR2 YYNGEE. The CDR3 protein is CASTRGFISDTQYF. The CDR3 DNA is TGTGCCAGCACCAGGGGATTTATTTCGGATACGCAGTATTTT.

The J gene is TRBJ2-5, the V gene TRBV20-1; D may be TRBD1 (6 bases). CDR3 length: 11 amino acids. CDR1 DFQATT and CDR2 SNEGSKA come from the germline V gene (reference sequence). Trimming took off 8 bases at V and 4 bases at J, with 11 bases between the two ends. The CDR3 here is CSTGFRETQYF. In nucleotides, the CDR3 is TGCAGTACAGGGTTCCGAGAGACCCAGTACTTC.

The gene calls are TRBV11-3 and TRBJ2-6, with TRBD1 matching 9 bases. This CDR3 spans 19 amino acids. CDR1 is SGHNT, CDR2 YENEEA, per germline. V dropped 3 bases and J dropped 2; count of bases not matched to a gene: 11. The CDR3 coding sequence is TGTGCCAGCAGCTTGTTGACCGGGACAGGGAGTACTGGGGCCAACGTCCTGACTTTC. This translates into CASSLLTGTGSTGANVLTF.

The chain joins TRBV11-2 to TRBJ2-2; the D is unclear. V was clipped by 2 bases and J by 3 bases, with 4 bases between them. The CDR3 sequence is 13 residues long. Germline loops: CDR1 SGHAT, CDR2 FQNNGV. CDR3 sequence reads: CASSLSDTGELFF. DNA for the CDR3: TGTGCCAGCAGCTTATCCGACACCGGGGAGCTGTTTTTT.

This rearrangement joins TRBV5-1 to TRBJ1-3, with 7 positions matching TRBD1. V dropped 4 bases and J dropped 4; count of bases not matched to a gene: 8. Germline-derived CDR1 and CDR2 are SGHRS and YFSETQ. The CDR3 is made up of 15 amino acids. CDR3 DNA: TGCGCCAGCAGCCTGAGGGGGCAAGCAGGAAACACCATATATTTT. Amino acids: CASSLRGQAGNTIYF.

The chain recombines TRBV23-1 with TRBJ2-7; D call uncertain. TRBV23-1 is labeled an ORF, and its function is uncertain. V was trimmed by 6 bases and J by 6 bases, leaving 9 bases between them. This CDR3 region has 11 residues. CDR3 sequence (DNA): TGCGCCAGCAGACAGCTTTGCGAGCAGTACTTC. Translating gives CASRQLCEQYF.

The chain couples TRBV5-1 to TRBJ2-1; D call uncertain. Trimming left V 0 bases short and J 7 bases short, with 11 bases between. Looked up from germline, CDR1 is SGHRS and CDR2 is YFSETQ. The CDR3 covers 14 residues. In DNA form, the CDR3 reads TGCGCCAGCAGCTTGGACCCCCTAGGGAATGAGCAGTTCTTC. Residues: CASSLDPLGNEQFF.

The chain carries TRBV7-2 and TRBJ1-3, with D perhaps matching TRBD1 (5 bases). CDR3 length equals 16 residues. The V end was cut by 1 base, the J end by 0 bases, with 10 bases between. CDR1 SGHTA and CDR2 FQGNSA come from the germline V gene. The CDR3 loop is CASSLDRGHSGNTIYF. Written as DNA, the CDR3 is TGTGCCAGCAGCTTAGATCGGGGCCACTCTGGAAACACCATATATTTT.

This chain uses TRBV7-2 with TRBJ2-2; D is perhaps TRBD2 (6 bases). Germline CDR1 reads SGHTA; CDR2 reads FQGNSA. V was cut by 5 bases and J by 5 bases, with 12 bases left in between. The CDR3 covers 14 residues. CDR3 nucleotide sequence: TGTGCCAGCAGCCGCGGAGGGTGGACCGGGGAGCTGTTTTTT. The encoded protein is CASSRGGWTGELFF.

Here the CDR3 DNA reads TGTGCCAGCAGGTTTTTGGGACGGAACACTGAAGCTTTCTTT. This gives the protein CASRFLGRNTEAFF. The genes are TRBV5-6 and TRBJ1-1, with TRBD1 as a possible D gene (5 bases). This CDR3 contains 14 residues. V was trimmed by 5 bases and J by 1 base, leaving 12 bases between them. The germline gives CDR1 SGHDT, CDR2 YYEEEE.